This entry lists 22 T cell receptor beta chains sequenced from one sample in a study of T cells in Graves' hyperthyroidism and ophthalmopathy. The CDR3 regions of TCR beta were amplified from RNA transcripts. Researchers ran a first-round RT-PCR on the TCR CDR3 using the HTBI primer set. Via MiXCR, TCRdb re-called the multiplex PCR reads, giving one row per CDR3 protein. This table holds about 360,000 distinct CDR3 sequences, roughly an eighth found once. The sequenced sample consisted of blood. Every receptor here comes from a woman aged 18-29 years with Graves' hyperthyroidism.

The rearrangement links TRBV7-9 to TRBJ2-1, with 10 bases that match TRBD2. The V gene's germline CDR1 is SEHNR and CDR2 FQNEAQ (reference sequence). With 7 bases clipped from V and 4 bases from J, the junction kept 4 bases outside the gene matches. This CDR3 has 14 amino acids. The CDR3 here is CASISSGRYNEQFF. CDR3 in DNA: TGTGCCAGCATCAGTAGCGGGAGGTACAATGAGCAGTTCTTC.

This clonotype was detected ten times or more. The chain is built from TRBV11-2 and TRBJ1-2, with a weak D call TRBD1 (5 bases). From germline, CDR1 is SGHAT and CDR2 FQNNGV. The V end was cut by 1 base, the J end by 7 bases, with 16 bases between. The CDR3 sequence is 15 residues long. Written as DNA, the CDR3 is TGTGCCAGCAGCTTAGCGTGGGCGGGGGTCGGTGGCTACACCTTC. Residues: CASSLAWAGVGGYTF.

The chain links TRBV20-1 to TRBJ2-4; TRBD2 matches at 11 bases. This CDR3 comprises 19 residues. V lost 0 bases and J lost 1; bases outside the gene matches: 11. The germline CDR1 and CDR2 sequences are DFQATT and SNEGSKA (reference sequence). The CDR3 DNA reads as TGCAGTGCTAGAGATTGGGCTAGCGGGGGGATTAGGGCCAAAAACATTCAGTACTTC. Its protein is CSARDWASGGIRAKNIQYF.

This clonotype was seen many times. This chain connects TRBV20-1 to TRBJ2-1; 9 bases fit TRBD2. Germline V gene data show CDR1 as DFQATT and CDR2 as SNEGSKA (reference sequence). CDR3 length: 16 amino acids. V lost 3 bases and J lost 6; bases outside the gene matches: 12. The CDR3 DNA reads TGCAGTGCTAGGGCGTTCGTAGCGGGAGTAAGCAATGAGCAGTTCTTC. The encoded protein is CSARAFVAGVSNEQFF.

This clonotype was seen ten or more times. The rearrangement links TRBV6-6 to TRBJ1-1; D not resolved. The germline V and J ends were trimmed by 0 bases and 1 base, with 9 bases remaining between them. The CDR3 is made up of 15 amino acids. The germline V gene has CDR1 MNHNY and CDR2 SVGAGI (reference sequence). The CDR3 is CASSYSKTPNTEAFF. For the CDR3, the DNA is TGTGCCAGCAGTTACTCCAAGACCCCGAACACTGAAGCTTTCTTT.

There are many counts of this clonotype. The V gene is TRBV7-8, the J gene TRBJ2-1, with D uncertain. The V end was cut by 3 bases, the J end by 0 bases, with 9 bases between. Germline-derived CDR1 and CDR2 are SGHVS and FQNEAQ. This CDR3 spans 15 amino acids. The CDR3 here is CASSFRTGSYNEQFF. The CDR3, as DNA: TGTGCCAGCAGCTTTAGGACGGGCTCCTACAATGAGCAGTTCTTC.

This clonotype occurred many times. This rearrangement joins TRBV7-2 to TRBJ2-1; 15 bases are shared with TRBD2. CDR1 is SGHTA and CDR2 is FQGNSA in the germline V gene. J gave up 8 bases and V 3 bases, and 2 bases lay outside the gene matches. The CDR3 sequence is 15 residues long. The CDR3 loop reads CASSFRTSGRDEQFF. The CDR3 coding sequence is TGTGCCAGCAGCTTTCGGACTAGCGGGAGGGATGAGCAGTTCTTC.

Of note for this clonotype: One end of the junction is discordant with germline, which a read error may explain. CDR3 in DNA: TGCGCCAGCATCTTGGCTGGGACACCGATAAGCGATGGCTACACCTTC. This sequence encodes CASILAGTPISDGYTF. The rearrangement links TRBV5-1 to TRBJ1-2; a weak D match, TRBD1 (6 bases). CDR1 and CDR2 (germline): SGHRS, YFSETQ. This CDR3 is 16 amino acids long.

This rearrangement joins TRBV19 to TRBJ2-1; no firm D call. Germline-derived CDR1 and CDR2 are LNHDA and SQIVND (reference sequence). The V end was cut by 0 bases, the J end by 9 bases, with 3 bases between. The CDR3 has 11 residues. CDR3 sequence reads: CASSIDLEQFF. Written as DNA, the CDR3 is TGTGCCAGTAGTATAGATCTTGAGCAGTTCTTC.

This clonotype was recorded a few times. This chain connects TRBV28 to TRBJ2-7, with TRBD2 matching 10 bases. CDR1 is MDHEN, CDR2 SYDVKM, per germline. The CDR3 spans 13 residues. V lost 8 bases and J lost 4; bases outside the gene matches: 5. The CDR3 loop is CASLMTSGYEQYF. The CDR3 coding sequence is TGTGCCAGCCTGATGACTAGCGGGTACGAGCAGTACTTC.

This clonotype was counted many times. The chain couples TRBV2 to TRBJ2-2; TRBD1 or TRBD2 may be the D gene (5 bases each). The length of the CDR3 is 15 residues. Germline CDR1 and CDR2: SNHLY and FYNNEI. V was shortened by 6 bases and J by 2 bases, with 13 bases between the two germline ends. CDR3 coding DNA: TGTGCCAGCAGGGGGGAACAGTCTAACACCGGGGAGCTGTTTTTT. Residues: CASRGEQSNTGELFF.

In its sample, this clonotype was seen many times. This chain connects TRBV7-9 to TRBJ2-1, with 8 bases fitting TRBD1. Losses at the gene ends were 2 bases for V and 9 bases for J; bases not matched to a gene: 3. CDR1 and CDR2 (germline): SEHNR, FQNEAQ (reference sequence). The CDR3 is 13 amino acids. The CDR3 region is CASSLSGGVEQFF. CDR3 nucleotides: TGTGCCAGCAGCTTATCAGGGGGCGTTGAGCAGTTCTTC.

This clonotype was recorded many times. The CDR3 reads CAISESETSSYNEQFF. CDR3 sequence (DNA): TGTGCCATCAGTGAGTCGGAGACCAGCTCCTACAATGAGCAGTTCTTC. The chain employs TRBV10-3 and TRBJ2-1; D is uncertain. CDR3 length: 16 amino acids. Trimming shortened V by 0 bases and J by 0 bases, and 9 bases separated the two germline ends. Per the germline V gene, CDR1 is ENHRY and CDR2 is SYGVKD.

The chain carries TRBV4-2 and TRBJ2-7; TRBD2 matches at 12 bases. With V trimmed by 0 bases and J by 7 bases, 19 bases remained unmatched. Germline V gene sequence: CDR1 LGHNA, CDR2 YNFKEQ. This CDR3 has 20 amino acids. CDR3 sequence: CASSQDLGGSTSGSRGEQYF. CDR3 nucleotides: TGTGCCAGCAGCCAAGATTTAGGAGGGTCGACTAGCGGGAGTCGCGGGGAGCAGTACTTC.

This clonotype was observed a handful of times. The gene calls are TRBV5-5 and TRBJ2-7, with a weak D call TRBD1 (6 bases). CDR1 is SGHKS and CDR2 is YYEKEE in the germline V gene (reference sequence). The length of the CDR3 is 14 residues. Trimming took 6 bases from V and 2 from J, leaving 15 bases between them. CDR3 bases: TGTGCCAGCAACCTACAGGGATGGACCTACGAGCAGTACTTC. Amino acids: CASNLQGWTYEQYF. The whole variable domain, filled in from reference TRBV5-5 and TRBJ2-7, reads DAGVTQSPTHLIKTRGQQVTLRCSPISGHKSVSWYQQVLGQGPQFIFQYYEKEERGRGNFPDRFSARQFPNYSSELNVNALLLGDSALYLCASNLQGWTYEQYFGPGTRLTVT.

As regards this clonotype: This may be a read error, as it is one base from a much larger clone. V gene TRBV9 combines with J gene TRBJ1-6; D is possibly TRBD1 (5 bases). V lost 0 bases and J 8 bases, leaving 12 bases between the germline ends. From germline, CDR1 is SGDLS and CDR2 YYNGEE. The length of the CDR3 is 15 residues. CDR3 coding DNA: TGTGCCAGCAGCGTAGGGGGCAGGGAGTATTCACCCCTCCACTTT. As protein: CASSVGGREYSPLHF.

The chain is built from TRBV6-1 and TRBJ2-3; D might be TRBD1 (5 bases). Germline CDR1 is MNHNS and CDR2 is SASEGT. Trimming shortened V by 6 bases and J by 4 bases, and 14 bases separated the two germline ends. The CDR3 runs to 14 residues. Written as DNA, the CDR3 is TGTGCCAGCAGAAAAGGGCTGACAGCAGATACGCAGTATTTT. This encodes CASRKGLTADTQYF.

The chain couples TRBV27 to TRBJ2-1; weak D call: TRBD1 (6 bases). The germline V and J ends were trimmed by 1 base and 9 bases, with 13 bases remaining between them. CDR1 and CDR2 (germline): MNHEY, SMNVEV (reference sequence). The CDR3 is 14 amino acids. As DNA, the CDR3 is TGTGCCAGCAGTTTATTAGCAGGGGCCGCTGAGCAGTTCTTC. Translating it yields CASSLLAGAAEQFF.

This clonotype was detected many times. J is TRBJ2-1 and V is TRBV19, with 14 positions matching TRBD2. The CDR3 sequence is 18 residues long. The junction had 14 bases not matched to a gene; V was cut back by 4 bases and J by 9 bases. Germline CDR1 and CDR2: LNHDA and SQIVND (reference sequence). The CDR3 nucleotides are TGTGCCAGTAGTACGAGGACTAGCGGGAGGACTTTAGGTACTGAGCAGTTCTTC. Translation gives CASSTRTSGRTLGTEQFF.

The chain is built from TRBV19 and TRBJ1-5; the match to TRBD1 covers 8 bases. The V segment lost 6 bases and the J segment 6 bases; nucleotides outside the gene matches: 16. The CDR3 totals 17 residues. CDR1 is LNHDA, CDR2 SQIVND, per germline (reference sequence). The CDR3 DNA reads TGTGCCAGTAGCCTAAGGTCGGGCAGGGGGCTCTTTCAGCCCCAGCATTTT. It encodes CASSLRSGRGLFQPQHF. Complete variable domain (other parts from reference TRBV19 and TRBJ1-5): DGGITQSPKYLFRKEGQNVTLSCEQNLNHDAMYWYRQDPGQGLRLIYYSQIVNDFQKGDIAEGYSVSREKKESFPLTVTSAQKNPTAFYLCASSLRSGRGLFQPQHFGDGTRLSIL.

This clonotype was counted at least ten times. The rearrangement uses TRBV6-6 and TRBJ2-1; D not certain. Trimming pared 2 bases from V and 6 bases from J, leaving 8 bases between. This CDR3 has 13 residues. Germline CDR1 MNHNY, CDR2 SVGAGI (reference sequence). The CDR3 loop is CASSYAGGNEQFF. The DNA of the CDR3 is TGTGCCAGCAGTTACGCTGGCGGCAATGAGCAGTTCTTC.

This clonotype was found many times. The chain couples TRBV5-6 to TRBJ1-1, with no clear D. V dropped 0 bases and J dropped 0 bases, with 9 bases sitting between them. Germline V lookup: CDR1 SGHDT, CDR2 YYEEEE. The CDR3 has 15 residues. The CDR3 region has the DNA TGTGCCAGCAGCTTGGAGGTCAGCTTGAACACTGAAGCTTTCTTT. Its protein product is CASSLEVSLNTEAFF.